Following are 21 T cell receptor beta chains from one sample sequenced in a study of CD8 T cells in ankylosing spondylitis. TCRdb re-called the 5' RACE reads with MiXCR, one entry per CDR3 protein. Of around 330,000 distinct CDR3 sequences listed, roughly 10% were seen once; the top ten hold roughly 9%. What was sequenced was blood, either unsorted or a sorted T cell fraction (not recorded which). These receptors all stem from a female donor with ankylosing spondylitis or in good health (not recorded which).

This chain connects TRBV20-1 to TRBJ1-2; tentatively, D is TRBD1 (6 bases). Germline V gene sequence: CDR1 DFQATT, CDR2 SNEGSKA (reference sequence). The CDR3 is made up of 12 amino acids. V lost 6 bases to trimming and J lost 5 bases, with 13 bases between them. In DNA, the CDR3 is TGCAGTGCAAACACCGGACAGTATGGCTACACCTTC. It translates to CSANTGQYGYTF.

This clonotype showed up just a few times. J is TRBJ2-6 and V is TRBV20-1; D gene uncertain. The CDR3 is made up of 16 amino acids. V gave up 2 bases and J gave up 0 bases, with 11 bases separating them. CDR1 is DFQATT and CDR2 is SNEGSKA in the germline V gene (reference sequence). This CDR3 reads CSARILGSSGANVLTF. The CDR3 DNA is TGCAGTGCTAGAATCTTAGGAAGCTCTGGGGCCAACGTCCTGACTTTC.

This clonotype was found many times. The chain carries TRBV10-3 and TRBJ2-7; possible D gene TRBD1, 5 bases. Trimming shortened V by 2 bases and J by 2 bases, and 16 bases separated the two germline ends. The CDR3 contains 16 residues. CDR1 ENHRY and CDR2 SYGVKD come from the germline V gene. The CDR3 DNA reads TGTGCCATCAGTGAGGGGGTGTGGGGCCTTACCTACGAGCAGTACTTC. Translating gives CAISEGVWGLTYEQYF.

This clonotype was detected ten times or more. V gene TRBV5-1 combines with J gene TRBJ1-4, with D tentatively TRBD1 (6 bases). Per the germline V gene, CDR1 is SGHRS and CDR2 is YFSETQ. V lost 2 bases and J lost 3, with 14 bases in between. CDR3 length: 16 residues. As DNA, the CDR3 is TGCGCCAGCAGCTTACCCACAGGGCCTTCTAATGAAAAACTGTTTTTT. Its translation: CASSLPTGPSNEKLFF.

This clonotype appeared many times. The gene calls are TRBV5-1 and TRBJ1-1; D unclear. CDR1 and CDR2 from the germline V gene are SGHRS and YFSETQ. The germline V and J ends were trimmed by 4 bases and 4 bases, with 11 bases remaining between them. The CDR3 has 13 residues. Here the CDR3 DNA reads TGCGCCAGCAGCAGGGTTTTCGGCACTGAAGCTTTCTTT. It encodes CASSRVFGTEAFF.

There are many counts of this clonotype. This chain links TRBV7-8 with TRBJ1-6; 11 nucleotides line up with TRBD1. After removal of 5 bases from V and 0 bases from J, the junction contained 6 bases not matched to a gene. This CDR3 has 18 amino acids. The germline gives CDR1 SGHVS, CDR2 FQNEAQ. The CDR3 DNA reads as TGTGCCAGCAGCCCGGGACAGGGGGAGAGCTCCTATAATTCACCCCTCCACTTT. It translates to CASSPGQGESSYNSPLHF. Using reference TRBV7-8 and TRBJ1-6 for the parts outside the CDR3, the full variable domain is GAGVSQSPRYKVAKRGQDVALRCDPISGHVSLFWYQQALGQGPEFLTYFQNEAQLDKSGLPSDRFFAERPEGSVSTLKIQRTQQEDSAVYLCASSPGQGESSYNSPLHFGNGTRLTVT.

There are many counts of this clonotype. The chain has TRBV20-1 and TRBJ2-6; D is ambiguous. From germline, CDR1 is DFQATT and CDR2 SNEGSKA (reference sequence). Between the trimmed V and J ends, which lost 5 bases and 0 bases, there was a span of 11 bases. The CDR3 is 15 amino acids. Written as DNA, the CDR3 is TGCAGTGCTCACGACTTCCGCTCTGGGGCCAACGTCCTGACTTTC. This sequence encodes CSAHDFRSGANVLTF.

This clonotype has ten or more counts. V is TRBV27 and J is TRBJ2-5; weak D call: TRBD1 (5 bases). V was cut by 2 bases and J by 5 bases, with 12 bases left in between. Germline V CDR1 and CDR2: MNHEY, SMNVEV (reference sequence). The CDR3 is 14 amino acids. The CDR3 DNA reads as TGTGCCAGCAGTTTAGGACACCTCCGGGAGACCCAGTACTTC. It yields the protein CASSLGHLRETQYF.

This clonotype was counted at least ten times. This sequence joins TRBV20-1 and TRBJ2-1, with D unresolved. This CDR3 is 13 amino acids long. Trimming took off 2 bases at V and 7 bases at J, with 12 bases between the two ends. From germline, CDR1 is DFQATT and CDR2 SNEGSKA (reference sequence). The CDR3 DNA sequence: TGCAGTGCTAGACTAGGCCGGTGGAATGAGCAGTTCTTC. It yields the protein CSARLGRWNEQFF.

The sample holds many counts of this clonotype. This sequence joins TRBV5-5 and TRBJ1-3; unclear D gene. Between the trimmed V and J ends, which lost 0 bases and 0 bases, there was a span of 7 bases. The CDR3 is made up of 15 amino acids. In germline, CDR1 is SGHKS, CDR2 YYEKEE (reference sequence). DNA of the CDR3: TGTGCCAGCAGCTTGGCCCGTGGCTCTGGAAACACCATATATTTT. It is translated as CASSLARGSGNTIYF.

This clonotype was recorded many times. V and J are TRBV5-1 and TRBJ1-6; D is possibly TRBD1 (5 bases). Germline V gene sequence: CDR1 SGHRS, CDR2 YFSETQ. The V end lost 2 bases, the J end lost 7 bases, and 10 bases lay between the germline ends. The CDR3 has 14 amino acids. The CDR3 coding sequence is TGCGCCAGCAGCTTCCGGGACGGAAATTCACCCCTCCACTTT. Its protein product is CASSFRDGNSPLHF. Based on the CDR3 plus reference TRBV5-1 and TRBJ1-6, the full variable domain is KAGVTQTPRYLIKTRGQQVTLSCSPISGHRSVSWYQQTPGQGLQFLFEYFSETQRNKGNFPGRFSGRQFSNSRSEMNVSTLELGDSALYLCASSFRDGNSPLHFGNGTRLTVT.

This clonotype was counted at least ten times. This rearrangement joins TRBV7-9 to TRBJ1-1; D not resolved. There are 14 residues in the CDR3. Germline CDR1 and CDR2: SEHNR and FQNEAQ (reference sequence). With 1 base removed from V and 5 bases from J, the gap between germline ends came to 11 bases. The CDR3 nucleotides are TGTGCCAGCAGCTTAGGGGTAGAAGGGACTGAAGCTTTCTTT. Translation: CASSLGVEGTEAFF.

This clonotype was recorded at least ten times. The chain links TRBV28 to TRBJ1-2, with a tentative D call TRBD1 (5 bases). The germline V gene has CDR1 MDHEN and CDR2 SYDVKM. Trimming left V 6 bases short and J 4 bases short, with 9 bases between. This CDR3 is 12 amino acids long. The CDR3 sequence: CASSWGGYGYTF. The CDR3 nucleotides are TGTGCCAGCAGCTGGGGGGGCTATGGCTACACCTTC.

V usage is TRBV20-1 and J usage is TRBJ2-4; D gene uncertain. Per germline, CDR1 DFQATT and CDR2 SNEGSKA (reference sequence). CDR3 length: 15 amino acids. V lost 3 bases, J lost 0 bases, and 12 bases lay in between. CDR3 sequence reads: CSARKGFLAKNIQYF. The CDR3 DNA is TGCAGTGCTAGGAAGGGATTCCTAGCCAAAAACATTCAGTACTTC.

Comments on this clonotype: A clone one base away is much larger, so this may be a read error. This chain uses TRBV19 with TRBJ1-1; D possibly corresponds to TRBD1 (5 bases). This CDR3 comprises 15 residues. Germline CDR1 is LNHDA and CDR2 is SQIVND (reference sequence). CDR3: CASSTPGRLDTEASF. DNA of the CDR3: TGTGCCAGTAGTACCCCGGGACGGTTGGACACTGAAGCTTCCTTT.

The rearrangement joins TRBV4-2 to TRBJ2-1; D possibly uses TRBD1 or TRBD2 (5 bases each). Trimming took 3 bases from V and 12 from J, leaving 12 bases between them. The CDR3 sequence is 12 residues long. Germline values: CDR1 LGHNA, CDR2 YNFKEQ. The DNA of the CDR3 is TGTGCCAGCAGCCAGGCGATGAGGGGGCAGTTCTTC. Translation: CASSQAMRGQFF.

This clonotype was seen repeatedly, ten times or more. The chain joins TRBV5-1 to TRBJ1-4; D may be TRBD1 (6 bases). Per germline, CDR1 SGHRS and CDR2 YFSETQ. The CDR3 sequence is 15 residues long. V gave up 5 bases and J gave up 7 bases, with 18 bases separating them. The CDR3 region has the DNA TGCGCCAGCAGTCCGAACGGGGGCATCATTGAAAAACTGTTTTTT. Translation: CASSPNGGIIEKLFF.

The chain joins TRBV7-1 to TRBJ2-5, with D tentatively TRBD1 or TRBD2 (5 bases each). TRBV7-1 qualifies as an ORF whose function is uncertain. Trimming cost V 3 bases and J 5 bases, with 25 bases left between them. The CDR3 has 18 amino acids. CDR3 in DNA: TGTGCCAGCAGCTCTGGGAGCCTATGGTACATTTGGGGGGAGACCCAGTACTTC. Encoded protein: CASSSGSLWYIWGETQYF.

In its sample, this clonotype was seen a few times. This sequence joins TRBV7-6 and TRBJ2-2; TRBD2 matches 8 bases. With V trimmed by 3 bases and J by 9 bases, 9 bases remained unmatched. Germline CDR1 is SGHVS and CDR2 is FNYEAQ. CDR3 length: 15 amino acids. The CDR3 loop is CASSFIAGSIRELFF. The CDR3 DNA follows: TGTGCCAGCAGCTTCATAGCGGGATCCATCCGGGAGCTGTTTTTT. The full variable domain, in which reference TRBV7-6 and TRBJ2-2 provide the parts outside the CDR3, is GAGVSQSPRYKVTKRGQDVALRCDPISGHVSLYWYRQALGQGPEFLTYFNYEAQQDKSGLPNDRFSAERPEGSISTLTIQRTEQRDSAMYRCASSFIAGSIRELFFGEGSRLTVL.

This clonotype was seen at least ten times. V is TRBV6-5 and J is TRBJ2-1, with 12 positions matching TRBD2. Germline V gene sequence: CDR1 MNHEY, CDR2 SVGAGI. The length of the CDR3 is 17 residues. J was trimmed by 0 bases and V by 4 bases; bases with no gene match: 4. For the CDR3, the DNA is TGTGCCAGCAGTTGGACGACTAGCGGGAGCTCCTACAATGAGCAGTTCTTC. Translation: CASSWTTSGSSYNEQFF.

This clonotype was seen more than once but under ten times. Here the CDR3 DNA reads TGCAGTGCTAGTCGGCCAAGCGGGGCTCCAAATACGCAGTATTTT. Its protein product is CSASRPSGAPNTQYF. The rearrangement uses TRBV20-1 and TRBJ2-3, with 7 bases that match TRBD2. Germline CDR1 and CDR2: DFQATT and SNEGSKA (reference sequence). The CDR3 sequence is 15 residues long. The V and J ends lost 3 bases and 7 bases, in that order; junction bases with no gene match: 13.